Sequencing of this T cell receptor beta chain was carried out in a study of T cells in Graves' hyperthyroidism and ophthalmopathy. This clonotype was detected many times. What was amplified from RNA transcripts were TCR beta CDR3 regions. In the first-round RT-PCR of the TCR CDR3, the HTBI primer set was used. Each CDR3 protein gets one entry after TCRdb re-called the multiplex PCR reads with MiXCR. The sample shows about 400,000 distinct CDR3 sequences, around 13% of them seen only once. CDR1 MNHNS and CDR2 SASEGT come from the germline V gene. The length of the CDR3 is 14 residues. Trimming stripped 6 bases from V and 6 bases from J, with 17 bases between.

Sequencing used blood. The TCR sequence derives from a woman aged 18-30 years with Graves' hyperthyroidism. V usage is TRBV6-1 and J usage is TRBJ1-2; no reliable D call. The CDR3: CASSGPDEADGYTF. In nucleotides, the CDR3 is TGTGCCAGCAGCGGGCCGGACGAGGCGGATGGCTACACCTTC.